This T cell receptor beta chain was captured by sequencing in a study of T cell clonality in common variable immunodeficiency. Study observations and caveats: Fewer deletions and N-nucleotide insertions were reportedly seen in common variable immunodeficiency TCR beta sequences.

Some clones are missing from TCRdb's copy, which holds only in-frame ones; the method was immunoSEQ multiplex PCR. This set yields about 40,000 clones and no singletons; the top ten hold under 1.5%. Germline V gene lookup returns CDR1 SGHVS and CDR2 FNYEAQ. V lost 4 bases and J lost 6, with 16 bases in between. This CDR3 spans 15 amino acids. This clone showed up many times. Its antigen is undetermined. With the read ending 3 residues before the CDR3 end, the germline J gene is used to fill in that end. The chain carries TRBV7-6 and TRBJ2-1; D might be TRBD1 (6 bases). The sample consisted of peripheral blood mononuclear cells. The receptor's source is a person aged 18-70 years in good health. CDR3 loop: CASSSEDSRINEQFF. The sequenced CDR3 bases are TGTGCCAGCAGCTCGGAGGACAGCCGTATCAATGAG. Full variable domain (remainder filled in from reference TRBV7-6 and TRBJ2-1): GAGVSQSPRYKVTKRGQDVALRCDPISGHVSLYWYRQALGQGPEFLTYFNYEAQQDKSGLPNDRFSAERPEGSISTLTIQRTEQRDSAMYRCASSSEDSRINEQFFGPGTRLTVL.